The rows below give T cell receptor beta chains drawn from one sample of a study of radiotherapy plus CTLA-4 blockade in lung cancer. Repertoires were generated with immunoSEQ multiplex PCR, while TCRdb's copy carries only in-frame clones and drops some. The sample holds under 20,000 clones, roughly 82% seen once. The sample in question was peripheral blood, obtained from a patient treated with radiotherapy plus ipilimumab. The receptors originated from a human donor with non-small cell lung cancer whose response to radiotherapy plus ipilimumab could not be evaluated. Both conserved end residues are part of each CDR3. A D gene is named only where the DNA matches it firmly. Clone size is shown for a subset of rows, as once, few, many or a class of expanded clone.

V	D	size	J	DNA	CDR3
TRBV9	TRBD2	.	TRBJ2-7	TGTGCCAGCAGCGTGGGACTAGCGGGAGACTACGAGCAGTACTTC	CASSVGLAGDYEQYF
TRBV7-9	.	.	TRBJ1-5	TGTGCCAGCAGCTCAGACAATCAGCCCCAGCATTTT	CASSSDNQPQHF
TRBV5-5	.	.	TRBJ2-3	TGTGCCAGCAGCCGGGGAGGCGCGGGGCCAACGGATACGCAGTATTTT	CASSRGGAGPTDTQYF
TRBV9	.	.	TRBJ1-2	TGTGCCAGCAGCGGGGGACTAAACTATGGCTACACCTTC	CASSGGLNYGYTF
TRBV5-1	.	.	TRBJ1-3	TGCGCCAGCAGCTTGATGGGAGCGGGAAACACCATATATTTT	CASSLMGAGNTIYF
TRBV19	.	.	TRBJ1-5	TGTGCCAGTGCCGGGACAATGGGTTATAGCAATCAGCCCCAGCATTTT	CASAGTMGYSNQPQHF
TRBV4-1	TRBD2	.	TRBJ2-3	TGCGCCAGCAGCCGGACTAGCGGGATGGGGGATACGCAGTATTTT	CASSRTSGMGDTQYF
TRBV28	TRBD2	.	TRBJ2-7	TGTGCCAGCAGCGGACTAGCGGGAGTTTTGGGCTACGAGCAGTACTTC	CASSGLAGVLGYEQYF
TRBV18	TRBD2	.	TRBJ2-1	TGTGCCAGCTCACCTGTCCGCGGGGGGGACTACAATGAGCAGTTCTTC	CASSPVRGGDYNEQFF
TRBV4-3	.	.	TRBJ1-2	TGCGCCAGCAGCCAAGCTGGGGGGGGTGGCTATGGCTACACCTTC	CASSQAGGGGYGYTF
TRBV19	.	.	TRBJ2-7	TGTGCCAGTAGTAGGGGACTCGCATCCTACGAGCAGTACTTC	CASSRGLASYEQYF
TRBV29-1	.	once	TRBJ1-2	TGCAGCGTTGAGAGGGGGGGTGTTGATGGCTACACCTTC	CSVERGGVDGYTF
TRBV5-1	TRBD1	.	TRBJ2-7	TGCGCCAGCAGCCCTACCGGGACAGTATTCCACGAGCAGTACTTC	CASSPTGTVFHEQYF
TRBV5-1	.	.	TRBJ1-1	TGCGCCAGCAGCCCGGGACATCAAAACACTGAAGCTTTCTTT	CASSPGHQNTEAFF
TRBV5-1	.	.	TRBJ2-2	TGCGCCAGCAGCCAGACAGGTAGGGACACCGGGGAGCTGTTTTTT	CASSQTGRDTGELFF
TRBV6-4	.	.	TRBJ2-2	TGTGCCAGCAGTTTCTCGACTGCTAACACCGGGGAGCTGTTTTTT	CASSFSTANTGELFF
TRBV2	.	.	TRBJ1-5	TGTGCCAGCACCCCCGGGACACATCAGCCCCAGCATTTT	CASTPGTHQPQHF
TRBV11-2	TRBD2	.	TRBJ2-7	TGTGCCAGCAGCTTATTGGCTAGCGGGTACGAGCAGTACTTC	CASSLLASGYEQYF
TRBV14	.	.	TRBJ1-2	TGTGCCAGCAGCCGTCCAGGCGGGGGCTACACCTTC	CASSRPGGGYTF
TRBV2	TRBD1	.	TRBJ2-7	TGTGCCAGGGCCGGGACAGGGCGACAACAGTACTTC	CARAGTGRQQYF
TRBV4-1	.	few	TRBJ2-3	TGCGCCAGCAGCCAAGAGGATGACAGGAGTACGCAGTATTTT	CASSQEDDRSTQYF
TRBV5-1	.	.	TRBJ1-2	TGCGCCAGCCACGACGGGGGAACTAGCTACACCTTC	CASHDGGTSYTF
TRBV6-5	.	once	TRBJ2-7	TGTGCCAGCAGGTCCAGGACCTACGAGCAGTACTTC	CASRSRTYEQYF
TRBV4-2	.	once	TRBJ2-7	TGTGCCAGCAGCCAAGACACAAGAGGCGACGAGCAGTACTTC	CASSQDTRGDEQYF
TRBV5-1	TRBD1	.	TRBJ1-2	TGCGCCAGCAGCTGGACAGGGGGTGGCTATGGCTACACCTTC	CASSWTGGGYGYTF
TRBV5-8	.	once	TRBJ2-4	TGTGCCAGCAGCCCCGGACAGGCCGGCGGGAGGAAGTCCAAAAACATTCAGTACTTC	CASSPGQAGGRKSKNIQYF
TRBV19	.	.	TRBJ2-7	TGTGCCAGCCAGCCGGGTCCGAGGACATCCGAGCAGTACTTC	CASQPGPRTSEQYF
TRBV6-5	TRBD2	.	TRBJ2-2	TGTGCCAGCAGTTACTGGGCGGGAGGAGGCGGGGAGCTGTTTTTT	CASSYWAGGGGELFF
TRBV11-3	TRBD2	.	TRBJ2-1	TGTGCCAGCAGCTTAACTAGCGGGCTTTACAATGAGCAGTTCTTC	CASSLTSGLYNEQFF
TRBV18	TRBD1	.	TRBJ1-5	TGTGCCAGCTCACCACCCGACAGGGTGGCCCAGCATTTT	CASSPPDRVAQHF
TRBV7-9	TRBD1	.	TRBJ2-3	TGTGCCAGCAGCTCCCGACAGGGGGCGCAAGCAGATACGCAGTATTTT	CASSSRQGAQADTQYF
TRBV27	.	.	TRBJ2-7	TGTGCCAGCAGTTTCTTGCTCGGGTCCTACGAGCAGTACTTC	CASSFLLGSYEQYF
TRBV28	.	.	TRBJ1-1	TGTGCCAGCAGCAGGGGTCTCTACTTAGCTTTCTTT	CASSRGLYLAFF
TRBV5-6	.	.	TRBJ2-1	TGTGCCAGCAGCTTTTGGCGGGGAACCTACAATGAGCAGTTCTTC	CASSFWRGTYNEQFF
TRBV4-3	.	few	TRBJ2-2	TGCGCCAGCCGCCCGGGTCCAGGGGTACCTGGGGAGCTGTTTTTT	CASRPGPGVPGELFF
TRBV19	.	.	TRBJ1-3	TGTGCCAGTAGGCACAGCTCTGGAAACACCATATATTTT	CASRHSSGNTIYF
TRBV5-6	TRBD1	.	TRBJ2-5	TGTGCCAGCAGCGTACAGGGGGCGTGGGAGACCCAGTACTTC	CASSVQGAWETQYF
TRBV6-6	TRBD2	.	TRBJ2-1	TGTGCCAGCAGACAGGCGGGACTAGTGATTGAGCAGTTCTTC	CASRQAGLVIEQFF
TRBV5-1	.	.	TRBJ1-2	TGCGCCAGCAGCTTGGATGCAGGGTTCGGCTACACCTTC	CASSLDAGFGYTF
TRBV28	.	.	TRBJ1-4	TGTGCCAGCGGCGGGAGGGGTGGGAATGAAAAACTGTTTTTT	CASGGRGGNEKLFF
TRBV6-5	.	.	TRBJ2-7	TGTGCCAGCAGTACGAGGCCTCAAGCCTACGAGCAGTACTTC	CASSTRPQAYEQYF
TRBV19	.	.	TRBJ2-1	TGTGCCAGTAAGTCGGGTAGCCCGAGCTCCTACAATGAGCAGTTCTTC	CASKSGSPSSYNEQFF